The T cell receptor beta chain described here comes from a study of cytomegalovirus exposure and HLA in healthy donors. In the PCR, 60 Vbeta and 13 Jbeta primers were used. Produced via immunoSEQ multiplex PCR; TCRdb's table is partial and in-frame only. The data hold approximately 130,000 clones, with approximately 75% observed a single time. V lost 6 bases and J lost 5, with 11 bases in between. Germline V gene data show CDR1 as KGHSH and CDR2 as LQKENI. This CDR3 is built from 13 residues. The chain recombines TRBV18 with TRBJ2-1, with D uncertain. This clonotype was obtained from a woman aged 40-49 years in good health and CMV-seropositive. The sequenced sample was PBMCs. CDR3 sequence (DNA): TGTGCCAGCTCTCTTCGGTCGGACAATGAGCAGTTCTTC. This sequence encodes CASSLRSDNEQFF. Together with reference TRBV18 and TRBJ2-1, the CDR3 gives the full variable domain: NAGVMQNPRHLVRRRGQEARLRCSPMKGHSHVYWYRQLPEEGLKFMVYLQKENIIDESGMPKERFSAEFPKEGPSILRIQQVVRGDSAAYFCASSLRSDNEQFFGPGTRLTVL.